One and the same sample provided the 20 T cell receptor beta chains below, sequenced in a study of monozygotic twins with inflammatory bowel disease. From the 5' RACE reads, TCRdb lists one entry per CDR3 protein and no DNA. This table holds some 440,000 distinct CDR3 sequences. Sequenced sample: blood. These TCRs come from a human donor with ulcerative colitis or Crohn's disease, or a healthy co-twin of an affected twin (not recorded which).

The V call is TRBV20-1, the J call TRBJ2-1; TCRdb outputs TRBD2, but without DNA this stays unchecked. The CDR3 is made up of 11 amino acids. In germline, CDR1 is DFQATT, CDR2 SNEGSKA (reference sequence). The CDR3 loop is CSLGLAGEQFF.

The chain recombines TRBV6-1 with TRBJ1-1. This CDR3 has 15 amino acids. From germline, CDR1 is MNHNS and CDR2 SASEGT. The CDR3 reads CAISSYAGMNTEAFF.

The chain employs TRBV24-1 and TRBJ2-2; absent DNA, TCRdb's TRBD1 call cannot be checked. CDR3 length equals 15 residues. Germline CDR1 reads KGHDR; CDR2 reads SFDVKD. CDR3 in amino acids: CATSDQGIGTGELFF.

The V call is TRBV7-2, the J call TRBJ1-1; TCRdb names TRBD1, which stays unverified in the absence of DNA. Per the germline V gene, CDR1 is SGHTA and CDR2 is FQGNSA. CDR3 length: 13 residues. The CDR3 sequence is CASSSQQGAEAFF.

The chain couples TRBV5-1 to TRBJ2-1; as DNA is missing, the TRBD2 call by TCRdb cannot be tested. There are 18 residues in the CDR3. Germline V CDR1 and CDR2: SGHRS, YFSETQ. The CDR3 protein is CASSPSGTSGSLVHEQFF.

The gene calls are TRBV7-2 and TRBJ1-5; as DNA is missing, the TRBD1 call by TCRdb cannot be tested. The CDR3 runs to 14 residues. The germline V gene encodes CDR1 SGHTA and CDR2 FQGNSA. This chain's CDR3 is CASSLDTGSQPQHF.

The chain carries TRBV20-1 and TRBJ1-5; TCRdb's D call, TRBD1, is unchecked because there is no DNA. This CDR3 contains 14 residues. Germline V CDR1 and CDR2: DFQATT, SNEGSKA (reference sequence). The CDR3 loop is CSARETGGRQPQHF.

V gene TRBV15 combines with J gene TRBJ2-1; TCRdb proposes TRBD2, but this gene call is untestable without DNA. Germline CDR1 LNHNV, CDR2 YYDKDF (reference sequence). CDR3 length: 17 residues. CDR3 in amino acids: CATSRGVSGGVGNEQFF.

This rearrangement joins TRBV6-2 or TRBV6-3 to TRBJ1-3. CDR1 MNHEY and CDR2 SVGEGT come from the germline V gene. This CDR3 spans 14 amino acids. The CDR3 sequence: CASTTRVSGNTIYF.

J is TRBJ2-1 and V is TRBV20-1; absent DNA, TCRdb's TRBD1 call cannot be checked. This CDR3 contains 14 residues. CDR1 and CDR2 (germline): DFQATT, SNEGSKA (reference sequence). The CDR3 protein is CSAKGASSYNEQFF.

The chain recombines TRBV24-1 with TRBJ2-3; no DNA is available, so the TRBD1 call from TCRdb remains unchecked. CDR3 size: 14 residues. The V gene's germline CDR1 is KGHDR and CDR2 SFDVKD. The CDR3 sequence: CATSPQGSTDTQYF.

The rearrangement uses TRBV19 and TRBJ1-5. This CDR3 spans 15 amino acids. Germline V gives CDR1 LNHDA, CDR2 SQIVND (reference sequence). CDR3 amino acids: CASSGVVGINQPQHF.

The CDR3 sequence: CASSPHGTVSYEQYF. The V and J genes are TRBV5-5 and TRBJ2-7; the D call from TCRdb, TRBD1, cannot be confirmed without DNA. The V gene's germline CDR1 is SGHKS and CDR2 YYEKEE (reference sequence). The CDR3 has 15 residues.

CDR3 sequence: CSVYSGFGEQYF. This chain links TRBV29-1 with TRBJ2-7; TCRdb returns TRBD1, unconfirmable since there is no DNA. The germline V gene encodes CDR1 SQVTM and CDR2 ANQGSEA. CDR3 length: 12 amino acids.

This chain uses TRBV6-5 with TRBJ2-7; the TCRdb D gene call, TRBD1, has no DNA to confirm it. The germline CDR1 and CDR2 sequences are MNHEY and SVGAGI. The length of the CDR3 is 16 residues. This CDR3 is CASSYSGGLEAYEQYF.

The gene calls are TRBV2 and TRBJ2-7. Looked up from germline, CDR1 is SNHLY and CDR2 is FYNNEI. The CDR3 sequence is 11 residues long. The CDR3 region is CASSTVHEQYF.

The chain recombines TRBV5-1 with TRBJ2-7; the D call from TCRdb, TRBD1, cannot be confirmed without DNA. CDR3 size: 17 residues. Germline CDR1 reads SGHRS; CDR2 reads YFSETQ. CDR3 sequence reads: CASTAAPRGTGSYEQYF.

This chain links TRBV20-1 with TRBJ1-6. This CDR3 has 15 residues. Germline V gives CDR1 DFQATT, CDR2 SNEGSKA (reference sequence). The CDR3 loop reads CSARDQSWQNSPLHF.

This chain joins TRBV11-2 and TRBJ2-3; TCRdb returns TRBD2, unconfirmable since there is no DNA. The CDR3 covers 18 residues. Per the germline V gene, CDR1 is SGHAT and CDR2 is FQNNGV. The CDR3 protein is CASSVPPQRGGIPDTQYF.

This CDR3 is CASSLKGAMGTAEAFF. J is TRBJ1-1 and V is TRBV5-4; TCRdb returns TRBD1, unconfirmable since there is no DNA. CDR1 SGHNT and CDR2 YYREEE come from the germline V gene (reference sequence). This CDR3 is built from 16 residues.